Listed below are T cell receptor beta chains from one sample, sequenced in a study of Graves' ophthalmopathy and Graves' hyperthyroidism. TCRdb ran MiXCR on the multiplex PCR reads and lists one entry per CDR3 protein. The sample records roughly 170,000 distinct CDR3 sequences, just under 40% being singletons. The sequencing input was peripheral blood. The receptors here all came from a man aged 25 to 45 with Graves' ophthalmopathy. CDR3s include the opening cysteine and the closing phenylalanine or tryptophan. The order of the fields is J gene, V gene, clone size, D gene, CDR3 DNA, CDR3 protein. D genes are given only for firm matches. Only some rows state a clone size, as once, few, many or a class for expanded clones.

>TRBJ1-3|TRBV6-5|many|TRBD1
TGTGCCACCGCGGGGCCGGGACAGGGAGGAAACACCATATATTTT
CATAGPGQGGNTIYF
>TRBJ1-1|TRBV2|many|.
TGTGCCAGCAGTGCCACCGGGACCAACACTGAAGCTTTCTTT
CASSATGTNTEAFF
>TRBJ1-1|TRBV15|.|.
TGTGCCACCAGCAGAGATCTGGGCTCAGCTTTCTTT
CATSRDLGSAFF
>TRBJ2-7|TRBV7-2|many|.
TGTGCCAGCAGCTTAGAAGGGTTGGGCGAGCAGTACTTC
CASSLEGLGEQYF
>TRBJ2-7|TRBV6-1|.|.
TGTGCCAGCAGTGAATTGGGGCAGTACCCCTACGAGCAGTACTTC
CASSELGQYPYEQYF
>TRBJ2-5|TRBV12-3/TRBV12-4|.|.
TGTGCCAGCAGCCACACCGGGGACCAAGAGACCCAGTACTTC
CASSHTGDQETQYF
>TRBJ2-2|TRBV28|.|.
TGTGCCAGCAGTTTTATCCTGACCCGACTGGCCGGGGAGCTGTTTTTT
CASSFILTRLAGELFF
>TRBJ2-7|TRBV12-3/TRBV12-4|many|TRBD1
TGTGCCAGCAGGCAGACAGGGGATGGCGAGCAGTACTTC
CASRQTGDGEQYF
>TRBJ2-4|TRBV11-3|many|.
TGTGCCAGCAGCTTCCCCGGTGGGCGAGCCAAAAACATTCAGTACTTC
CASSFPGGRAKNIQYF
>TRBJ2-7|TRBV11-2|.|.
TGTGCCAGCAGCTTAGTTCCCGGGCAGGCTAGCTCCTACGAGCAGTACTTC
CASSLVPGQASSYEQYF
>TRBJ2-7|TRBV20-1|.|.
TGCAGTGCTAGTTTTCGGCGGAACCACTACGAGCAGTACTTC
CSASFRRNHYEQYF
>TRBJ2-2|TRBV24-1|many|TRBD1
TGTGCCACCAGGGGGACAGACACCGGGGAGCTGTTTTTT
CATRGTDTGELFF